Each of the 13 T cell receptor beta chains below was sequenced from the same sample in a study of blood T cell repertoires in COVID-19. The repertoire was sequenced with immunoSEQ multiplex PCR; TCRdb's copy has only in-frame clones and lacks some. Here the sample spans 250,000 to 300,000 clones, about 87% being singletons. The specimen sequenced was peripheral blood. The source of these receptors is a woman between 55 and 75 years old with COVID-19, enrolled during active disease.

The chain recombines TRBV6-5 with TRBJ2-1, with 10 nucleotides matching TRBD2. Trimming cost V 4 bases and J 8 bases; bases outside gene matches: 8. This CDR3 spans 15 amino acids. CDR1 is MNHEY and CDR2 is SVGAGI in the germline V gene. In DNA, the CDR3 is TGTGCCAGCAGTTCGCAGCGGGAGGGCCTTCATGAGCAGTTCTTC. Translation gives CASSSQREGLHEQFF.

The rearrangement joins TRBV14 to TRBJ2-1, with 16 positions matching TRBD2. Losses at the gene ends were 3 bases for V and 1 base for J; bases not matched to a gene: 9. This CDR3 spans 20 amino acids. The V gene's germline CDR1 is SGHDN and CDR2 FVKESK. The CDR3 is CASSHRFGTSGRGSYNEQFF. In DNA form, the CDR3 reads TGTGCCAGCAGCCATCGATTCGGGACTAGCGGGAGGGGTTCCTACAATGAGCAGTTCTTC. The whole variable domain, remainder taken from reference TRBV14 and TRBJ2-1, is EAGVTQFPSHSVIEKGQTVTLRCDPISGHDNLYWYRRVMGKEIKFLLHFVKESKQDESGMPNNRFLAERTGGTYSTLKVQPAELEDSGVYFCASSHRFGTSGRGSYNEQFFGPGTRLTVL.

The table lists this clone with a few counts. This chain joins TRBV28 and TRBJ1-6; D not resolved. The V end lost 3 bases, the J end lost 8 bases, and 11 bases lay between the germline ends. Germline loops: CDR1 MDHEN, CDR2 SYDVKM. The CDR3 is 14 residues long. CDR3 DNA sequence: TGTGCCAGCAGTTTTCCCCTCCCCGATTCACCCCTCCACTTT. Translated: CASSFPLPDSPLHF.

The CDR3 DNA reads TGTGCCATCAGTTCCGGGACAGGGGGGGCTTCTGGGGCCAACGTCCTGACTTTC. Its translation is CAISSGTGGASGANVLTF. The chain employs TRBV10-3 and TRBJ2-6; 11 nucleotides line up with TRBD1. This CDR3 has 18 amino acids. Germline lookup yields CDR1 ENHRY and CDR2 SYGVKD. V shed 5 bases, J shed 1 base, and the junction held 7 bases outside the gene matches.

The chain is built from TRBV19 and TRBJ1-4, with TRBD1 matching over 8 bases. Germline CDR1 LNHDA, CDR2 SQIVND (reference sequence). The V and J ends lost 6 bases and 7 bases, in that order; junction bases with no gene match: 4. This CDR3 region has 13 residues. CDR3 amino acids: CASSRDRGEKLFF. The CDR3 bases are TGTGCCAGTAGCAGAGACAGGGGTGAAAAACTGTTTTTT.

The V and J genes are TRBV5-4 and TRBJ1-4; no reliable D call. The V gene lost 0 bases and the J gene lost 3 bases, with 9 bases spanning the gap. Germline CDR1 is SGHNT and CDR2 is YYREEE (reference sequence). This CDR3 spans 15 amino acids. Written as DNA, the CDR3 is TGTGCCAGCAGCTTGGGCGGGGTGGCTAATGAAAAACTGTTTTTT. Protein product: CASSLGGVANEKLFF. The full variable domain, rest sourced from reference TRBV5-4 and TRBJ1-4, is ETGVTQSPTHLIKTRGQQVTLRCSSQSGHNTVSWYQQALGQGPQFIFQYYREEENGRGNFPPRFSGLQFPNYSSELNVNALELDDSALYLCASSLGGVANEKLFFGSGTQLSVL.

As DNA, the CDR3 is TGCGCCAGCAGCTTTTCAGGTCGGGAAAAACTGTTTTTT. Protein sequence: CASSFSGREKLFF. The J gene is TRBJ1-4, the V gene TRBV5-1; D is unclear. Germline V CDR1 and CDR2: SGHRS, YFSETQ. CDR3 length: 13 residues. V was clipped by 2 bases and J by 8 bases, with 10 bases between them.

The chain is built from TRBV7-2 and TRBJ2-5; no reliable D call. The CDR3 runs 11 residues. Trimming left V 3 bases short and J 5 bases short, with 4 bases between. Germline assignment: CDR1 SGHTA and CDR2 FQGNSA. The CDR3 protein is CASSFGETQYF. The CDR3 DNA reads TGTGCCAGCAGCTTCGGTGAGACCCAGTACTTC.

The rearrangement joins TRBV9 to TRBJ2-2; D remains ambiguous. The V gene lost 0 bases and the J gene lost 7 bases, with 7 bases spanning the gap. CDR1 is SGDLS and CDR2 is YYNGEE in the germline V gene. This CDR3 is built from 13 residues. CDR3: CASSVAMVGELFF. In DNA form, the CDR3 reads TGTGCCAGCAGCGTAGCTATGGTCGGGGAGCTGTTTTTT.

The chain carries TRBV20-1 and TRBJ2-2; 8 bases match TRBD2. The CDR3 totals 16 residues. Germline V gene lookup returns CDR1 DFQATT and CDR2 SNEGSKA (reference sequence). V was clipped by 3 bases and J by 7 bases; unmatched bases: 13. The CDR3 region is CSASRLAGFGSGELFF. CDR3 DNA: TGCAGTGCTAGTAGATTAGCGGGATTCGGAAGCGGGGAGCTGTTTTTT.

The J gene is TRBJ2-7, the V gene TRBV2; D not resolved. CDR1 is SNHLY and CDR2 is FYNNEI in the germline V gene. V was clipped by 5 bases and J by 0 bases, with 5 bases between them. CDR3 length: 12 amino acids. The CDR3 is CASSLSSYEQYF. DNA of the CDR3: TGTGCCAGCAGTCTTTCCTCCTACGAGCAGTACTTC.

The rearrangement joins TRBV18 to TRBJ1-2, with TRBD1 matching over 10 bases. With V trimmed by 3 bases and J by 3 bases, 10 bases remained unmatched. Germline CDR1 is KGHSH and CDR2 is LQKENI. The CDR3 length is 17 residues. CDR3 in amino acids: CASSPRLETGGYYGYTF. The CDR3 DNA is TGTGCCAGCTCACCCCGGTTAGAGACAGGGGGCTACTATGGCTACACCTTC.

J is TRBJ2-1 and V is TRBV7-7; D is perhaps TRBD1 (7 bases). V lost 2 bases, J lost 8 bases, and 16 bases lay in between. The germline gives CDR1 SSHAT, CDR2 FNYEAQ (reference sequence). This CDR3 is built from 15 residues. The CDR3 DNA sequence: TGTGCCAGCAGCTTACGCGGCAGGGGGGCTGATGAGCAGTTCTTC. It specifies CASSLRGRGADEQFF.